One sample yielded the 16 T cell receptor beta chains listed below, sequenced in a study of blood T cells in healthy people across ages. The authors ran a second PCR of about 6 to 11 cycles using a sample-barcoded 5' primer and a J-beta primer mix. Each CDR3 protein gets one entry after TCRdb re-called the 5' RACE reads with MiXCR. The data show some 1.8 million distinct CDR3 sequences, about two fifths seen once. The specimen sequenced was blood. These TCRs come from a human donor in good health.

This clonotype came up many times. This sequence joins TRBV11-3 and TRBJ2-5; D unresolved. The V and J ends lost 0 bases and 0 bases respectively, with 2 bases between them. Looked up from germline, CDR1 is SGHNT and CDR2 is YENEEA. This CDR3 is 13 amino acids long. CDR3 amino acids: CASSLEYQETQYF. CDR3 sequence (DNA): TGTGCCAGCAGCTTAGAGTACCAAGAGACCCAGTACTTC.

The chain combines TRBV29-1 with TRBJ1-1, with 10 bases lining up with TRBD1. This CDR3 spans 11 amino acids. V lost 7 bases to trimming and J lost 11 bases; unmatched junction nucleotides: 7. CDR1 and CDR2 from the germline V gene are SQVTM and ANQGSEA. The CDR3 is CSGWTGGVAFF. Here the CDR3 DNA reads TGCAGCGGGTGGACAGGGGGGGTCGCTTTCTTT.

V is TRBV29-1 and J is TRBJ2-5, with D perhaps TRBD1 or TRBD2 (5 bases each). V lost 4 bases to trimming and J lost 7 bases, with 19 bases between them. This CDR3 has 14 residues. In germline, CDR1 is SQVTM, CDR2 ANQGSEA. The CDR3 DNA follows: TGCAGCGTTGCGTCAGTACGCTGGGGGTTGACCCAGTACTTC. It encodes CSVASVRWGLTQYF.

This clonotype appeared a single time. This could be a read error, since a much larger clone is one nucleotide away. This CDR3 is CASSATGYQPQHF. CDR3 in DNA: TGTGCCAGCAGTGCGACAGGGTATCAGCCCCAGCATTTT. The chain carries TRBV27 and TRBJ1-5, with 7 bases that match TRBD1. Trimming cost V 5 bases and J 5 bases; bases outside gene matches: 3. Germline V gene data show CDR1 as MNHEY and CDR2 as SMNVEV (reference sequence). CDR3 length: 13 residues.

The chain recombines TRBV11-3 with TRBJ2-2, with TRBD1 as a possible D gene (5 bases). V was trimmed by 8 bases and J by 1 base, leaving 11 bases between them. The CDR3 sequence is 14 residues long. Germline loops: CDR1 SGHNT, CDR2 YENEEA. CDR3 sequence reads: CASQTAMNTGELFF. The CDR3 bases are TGTGCCAGCCAGACAGCAATGAACACCGGGGAGCTGTTTTTT.

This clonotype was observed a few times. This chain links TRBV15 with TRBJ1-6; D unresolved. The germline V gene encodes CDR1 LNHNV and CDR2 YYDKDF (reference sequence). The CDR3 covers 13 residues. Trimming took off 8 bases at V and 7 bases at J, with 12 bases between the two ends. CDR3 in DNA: TGTGCCACCGCTGAGTTTGGGAATTCACCCCTCCACTTT. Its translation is CATAEFGNSPLHF.

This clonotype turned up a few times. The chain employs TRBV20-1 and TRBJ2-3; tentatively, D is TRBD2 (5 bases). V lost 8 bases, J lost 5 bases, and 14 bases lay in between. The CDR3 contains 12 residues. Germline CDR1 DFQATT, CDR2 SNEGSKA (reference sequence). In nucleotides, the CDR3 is TGCAGTAATTCGGGGTTGGGAGATACGCAGTATTTT. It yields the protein CSNSGLGDTQYF.

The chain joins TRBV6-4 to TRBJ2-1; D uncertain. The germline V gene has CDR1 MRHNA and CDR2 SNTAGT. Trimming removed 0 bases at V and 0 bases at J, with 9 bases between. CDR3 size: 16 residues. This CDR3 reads CASSDSGLSSYNEQFF. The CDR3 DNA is TGTGCCAGCAGTGACTCTGGATTAAGCTCCTACAATGAGCAGTTCTTC.

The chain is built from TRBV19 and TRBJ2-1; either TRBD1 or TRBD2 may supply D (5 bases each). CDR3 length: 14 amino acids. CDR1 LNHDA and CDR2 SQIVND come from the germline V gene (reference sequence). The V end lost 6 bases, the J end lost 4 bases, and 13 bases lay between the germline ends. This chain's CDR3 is CASSTRGVYNEQFF. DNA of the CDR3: TGTGCCAGTAGCACACGAGGGGTATACAATGAGCAGTTCTTC.

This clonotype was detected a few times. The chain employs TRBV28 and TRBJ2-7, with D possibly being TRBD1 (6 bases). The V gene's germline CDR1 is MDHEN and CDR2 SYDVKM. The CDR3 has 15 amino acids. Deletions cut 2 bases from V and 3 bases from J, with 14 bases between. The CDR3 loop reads CASSLQGTVNYEQYF. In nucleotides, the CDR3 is TGTGCCAGCAGTTTACAGGGGACGGTTAACTACGAGCAGTACTTC.

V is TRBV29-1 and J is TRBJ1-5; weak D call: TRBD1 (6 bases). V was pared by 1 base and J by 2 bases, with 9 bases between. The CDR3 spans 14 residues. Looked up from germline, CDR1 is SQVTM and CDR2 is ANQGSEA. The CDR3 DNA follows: TGCAGCGTTGAAGTGGCAGGGGGCAATCAGCCCCAGCATTTT. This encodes CSVEVAGGNQPQHF.

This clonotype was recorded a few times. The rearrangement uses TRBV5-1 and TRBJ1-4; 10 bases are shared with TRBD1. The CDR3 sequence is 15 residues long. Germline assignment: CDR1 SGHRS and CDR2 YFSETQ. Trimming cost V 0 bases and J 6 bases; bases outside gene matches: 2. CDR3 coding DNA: TGCGCCAGCAGCTTGGAAGGGACAGGGGATGAAAAACTGTTTTTT. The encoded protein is CASSLEGTGDEKLFF.

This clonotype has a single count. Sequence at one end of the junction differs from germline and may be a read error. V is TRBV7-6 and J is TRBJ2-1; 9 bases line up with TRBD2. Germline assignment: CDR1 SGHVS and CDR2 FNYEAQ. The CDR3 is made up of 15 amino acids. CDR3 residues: CASSSRLAANNEQFF. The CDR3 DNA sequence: TGCGCCAGCAGCTCCCGACTAGCGGCCAACAATGAGCAGTTCTTC.

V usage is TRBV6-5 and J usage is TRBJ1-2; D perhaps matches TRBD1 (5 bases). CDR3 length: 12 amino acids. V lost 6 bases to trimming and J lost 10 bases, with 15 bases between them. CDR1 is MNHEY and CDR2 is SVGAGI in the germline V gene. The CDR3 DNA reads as TGTGCCAGCAGAAGGGGACCAGATGTCTACACCTTC. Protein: CASRRGPDVYTF.

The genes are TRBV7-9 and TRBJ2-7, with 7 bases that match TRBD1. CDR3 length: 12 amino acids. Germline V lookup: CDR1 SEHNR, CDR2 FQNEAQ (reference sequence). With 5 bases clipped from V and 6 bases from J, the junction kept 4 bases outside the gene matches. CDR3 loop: CASSPNRGEQYF. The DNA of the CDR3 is TGTGCCAGCAGCCCTAACAGGGGCGAGCAGTACTTC.

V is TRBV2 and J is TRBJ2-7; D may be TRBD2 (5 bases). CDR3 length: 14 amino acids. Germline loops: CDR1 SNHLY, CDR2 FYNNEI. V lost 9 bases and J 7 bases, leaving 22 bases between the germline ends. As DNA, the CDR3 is TGTGCCAGGGGAGCTAGTTACCTTGGCAATGAGCAGTACTTC. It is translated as CARGASYLGNEQYF.